This entry features one T cell receptor (beta chain) sequence. What it recognizes is unknown. The CDR3 loop spans 16 amino acids. Trimming at V came to 1 base and at J to 8 bases, leaving 10 bases not matched to a gene. The germline V gene has CDR1 SGHVS and CDR2 FNYEAQ. The data were taken from a study of response to subunit inactivated influenza vaccine. Study-level findings and limits: Authors suggested few new T cells are recruited by each seasonal influenza vaccination.

TCRdb analysed the RT-PCR reads with MiXCR anew, one entry per CDR3 protein. This sample has more than 700,000 distinct CDR3 sequences, with approximately 21% found just once. The sequencing used PBMCs from blood, collected 5 days after vaccination. The receptor's source is a man between 50 and 59 years old who received an inactivated influenza vaccine. The chain uses TRBV7-6 and TRBJ2-1; TRBD1 matches at 8 bases. Here the CDR3 DNA reads TGTGCCAGCAGCTTAGGAGGACAGGGTAGAAAGGATGAGCAGTTCTTC. It translates to CASSLGGQGRKDEQFF.